This T cell receptor (beta chain) was recovered during a study of response to subunit inactivated influenza vaccine. Study-wide results and limits: Authors suggested each seasonal flu vaccination may recruit only limited numbers of new T cells.

The CDR3 is 19 residues long. The germline V gene encodes CDR1 SGDLS and CDR2 YYNGEE. Trimming shortened V by 0 bases and J by 4 bases, and 22 bases separated the two germline ends. One entry per CDR3 protein results from TCRdb running MiXCR on the RT-PCR reads. The table lists about 160,000 distinct CDR3 sequences, roughly 10% of them singletons, with under 15% in the top ten. This clonotype has only a few counts. Its specificity is not known. This specimen was non-naive T cells sorted from PBMCs, taken about 40 days after vaccination. The rearrangement joins TRBV9 to TRBJ2-2, with TRBD1 as a possible D gene (5 bases). This TCR was sampled from a man over 45 who received an inactivated influenza vaccine. CDR3 residues: CASSVAFFLGEVGTGELFF. Here the CDR3 DNA reads TGTGCCAGCAGCGTAGCTTTTTTCTTAGGGGAAGTCGGCACCGGGGAGCTGTTTTTT.